Listed here are 25 T cell receptor beta chains from one sample, sequenced in a study of cytomegalovirus exposure and HLA in healthy donors. PCR involved 60 Vbeta and 13 Jbeta primers. The assay was immunoSEQ multiplex PCR, and TCRdb's table has in-frame clones only and misses some. The repertoire holds tens of thousands of clones, with roughly three quarters as singletons. The sample was PBMCs. All receptors come from a man aged 25 to 45 in good health and CMV-seronegative.

This chain links TRBV5-1 with TRBJ1-6; D may be TRBD1 (6 bases). Germline V gene data show CDR1 as SGHRS and CDR2 as YFSETQ. CDR3 size: 15 residues. V lost 4 bases, J lost 6 bases, and 14 bases lay in between. CDR3 in amino acids: CASSINGQLNSPLHF. The CDR3 nucleotides read TGCGCCAGCAGCATAAACGGACAGCTTAATTCACCCCTCCACTTT.

The V and J genes are TRBV29-1 and TRBJ1-2, with TRBD1 matching 9 bases. Germline lookup yields CDR1 SQVTM and CDR2 ANQGSEA. Germline trimming cut 4 bases from V and 3 bases from J; bases unmatched to any gene: 6. The CDR3 totals 14 residues. CDR3 coding DNA: TGCAGCGTTGCTAACAGGGGGCTAGACTATGGCTACACCTTC. Its protein product is CSVANRGLDYGYTF.

The J gene is TRBJ1-1, the V gene TRBV5-1; D is uncertain. Germline V gives CDR1 SGHRS, CDR2 YFSETQ. The CDR3 has 14 residues. V was pared by 1 base and J by 5 bases, with 12 bases between. CDR3 in amino acids: CASSLFGIDTEAFF. The CDR3 DNA reads as TGCGCCAGCAGCTTGTTTGGCATCGATACTGAAGCTTTCTTT.

The chain links TRBV18 to TRBJ1-1; 8 nucleotides agree with TRBD1. Per germline, CDR1 KGHSH and CDR2 LQKENI. J gave up 3 bases and V 3 bases, and 6 bases lay outside the gene matches. This CDR3 is 15 amino acids long. The CDR3, as DNA: TGTGCCAGCTCACCTACAAGGACAGGGTACACTGAAGCTTTCTTT. The encoded protein is CASSPTRTGYTEAFF. The full variable domain, its missing parts supplied by reference TRBV18 and TRBJ1-1, is NAGVMQNPRHLVRRRGQEARLRCSPMKGHSHVYWYRQLPEEGLKFMVYLQKENIIDESGMPKERFSAEFPKEGPSILRIQQVVRGDSAAYFCASSPTRTGYTEAFFGQGTRLTVV.

The chain employs TRBV4-2 and TRBJ1-6, with 8 positions matching TRBD1. There are 14 residues in the CDR3. CDR1 and CDR2 (germline): LGHNA, YNFKEQ. Germline trimming cut 4 bases from V and 6 bases from J; bases unmatched to any gene: 2. The CDR3 sequence: CASSPGQGNSPLHF. CDR3 DNA sequence: TGTGCCAGCAGCCCCGGACAGGGTAATTCACCCCTCCACTTT.

V gene TRBV19 combines with J gene TRBJ2-1, with D unresolved. V lost 4 bases and J lost 5, with 6 bases in between. The CDR3 totals 12 residues. Per the germline V gene, CDR1 is LNHDA and CDR2 is SQIVND (reference sequence). CDR3 nucleotide sequence: TGTGCCAGTAGTACCTATAACAATGAGCAGTTCTTC. Its protein product is CASSTYNNEQFF.

A few counts support this clone. The chain links TRBV11-2 to TRBJ1-2; no clear D. CDR3 length equals 15 residues. V was trimmed by 2 bases and J by 7 bases, leaving 17 bases between them. Germline-derived CDR1 and CDR2 are SGHAT and FQNNGV. The CDR3 region is CASSLSNGVFRGYTF. DNA of the CDR3: TGTGCCAGCAGCTTAAGCAACGGGGTTTTTCGTGGCTACACCTTC.

In its sample, this clone was seen once. J is TRBJ1-1 and V is TRBV5-1; D may be TRBD1 (6 bases). The CDR3 sequence is 15 residues long. CDR1 is SGHRS, CDR2 YFSETQ, per germline. The V and J ends lost 1 base and 1 base respectively, with 11 bases between them. This CDR3 reads CASSLRGGKNTEAFF. The CDR3 region has the DNA TGCGCCAGCAGCTTGAGGGGGGGTAAGAACACTGAAGCTTTCTTT.

V gene TRBV6-1 combines with J gene TRBJ1-2, with D tentatively TRBD1 (5 bases). With 4 bases removed from V and 3 bases from J, the gap between germline ends came to 9 bases. Per the germline V gene, CDR1 is MNHNS and CDR2 is SASEGT. The CDR3 is 13 residues long. The CDR3 sequence: CASSGRGHYGYTF. The CDR3 DNA reads as TGTGCCAGCAGTGGTAGGGGCCACTATGGCTACACCTTC.

The chain has TRBV15 and TRBJ1-2; tentative D call: TRBD1 (6 bases). The CDR3 is made up of 15 amino acids. Germline lookup yields CDR1 LNHNV and CDR2 YYDKDF (reference sequence). The ends were cut back, 2 bases at V and 3 bases at J, with 13 bases in the middle. The CDR3 protein is CATSRRGAADYGYTF. The CDR3 DNA reads as TGTGCCACCAGCAGACGGGGGGCAGCCGACTATGGCTACACCTTC.

The chain couples TRBV5-4 to TRBJ2-7; D may be TRBD2 (6 bases). The V and J ends lost 7 bases and 7 bases respectively, with 21 bases between them. Germline CDR1 reads SGHNT; CDR2 reads YYREEE (reference sequence). The CDR3 covers 14 residues. CDR3 bases: TGTGCCAGCTCGACTAGACCAAGCATGAGGGAGCAGTACTTC. Translating it yields CASSTRPSMREQYF.

The V gene is TRBV19, the J gene TRBJ2-7; 10 bases are shared with TRBD1. The CDR3 loop spans 15 amino acids. V lost 3 bases and J lost 1; bases outside the gene matches: 3. Germline V gene lookup returns CDR1 LNHDA and CDR2 SQIVND (reference sequence). CDR3: CASSIDRGQSYEQYF. The CDR3 DNA reads as TGTGCCAGTAGTATCGACAGGGGGCAATCCTACGAGCAGTACTTC. Variable domain in full (rest from reference TRBV19 and TRBJ2-7): DGGITQSPKYLFRKEGQNVTLSCEQNLNHDAMYWYRQDPGQGLRLIYYSQIVNDFQKGDIAEGYSVSREKKESFPLTVTSAQKNPTAFYLCASSIDRGQSYEQYFGPGTRLTVT.

The gene calls are TRBV7-2 and TRBJ1-4; D is possibly TRBD1 (5 bases). Germline V gene lookup returns CDR1 SGHTA and CDR2 FQGNSA. V lost 5 bases and J 6 bases, leaving 10 bases between the germline ends. The CDR3 consists of 13 residues. The CDR3 DNA reads TGTGCCAGCAGCGGGGGGTTGGATGAAAAACTGTTTTTT. Translating gives CASSGGLDEKLFF.

The chain combines TRBV29-1 with TRBJ2-2; D perhaps matches TRBD1 (6 bases). Trimming took off 5 bases at V and 2 bases at J, with 12 bases between the two ends. CDR1 and CDR2 from the germline V gene are SQVTM and ANQGSEA. The CDR3 length is 14 residues. CDR3 sequence (DNA): TGCAGCGTTCGGGACACCCTTAACACCGGGGAGCTGTTTTTT. It translates to CSVRDTLNTGELFF.

CDR3 nucleotides: TGCAGCGTTCTGACAGGGTGGAACTATGGCTACACCTTC. Residues: CSVLTGWNYGYTF. The chain uses TRBV29-1 and TRBJ1-2, with 7 bases identical to TRBD1. V trimming: 5 bases; J trimming: 2 bases; junction bases outside the gene matches: 5. Looked up from germline, CDR1 is SQVTM and CDR2 is ANQGSEA. The CDR3 totals 13 residues. Based on the CDR3 plus reference TRBV29-1 and TRBJ1-2, the full variable domain is SAVISQKPSRDICQRGTSLTIQCQVDSQVTMMFWYRQQPGQSLTLIATANQGSEATYESGFVIDKFPISRPNLTFSTLTVSNMSPEDSSIYLCSVLTGWNYGYTFGSGTRLTVV.

Only a few counts were recorded for this clone. CDR3 in amino acids: CASSLEVPDTQYF. CDR3 nucleotides: TGTGCCAGCAGCTTAGAGGTCCCAGATACGCAGTATTTT. The genes are TRBV5-6 and TRBJ2-3, with D uncertain. This CDR3 region has 13 residues. V lost 2 bases and J lost 4, with 8 bases in between. Germline values: CDR1 SGHDT, CDR2 YYEEEE.

The chain combines TRBV7-2 with TRBJ1-1; 7 bases align to TRBD1. V shed 2 bases, J shed 5 bases, and the junction held 2 bases outside the gene matches. The germline V gene has CDR1 SGHTA and CDR2 FQGNSA. The CDR3 runs 13 residues. The CDR3 region has the DNA TGTGCCAGCAGCTTACAGGGGGAAACTGAAGCTTTCTTT. Translated: CASSLQGETEAFF.

J is TRBJ1-2 and V is TRBV6-5; TRBD1 matches at 8 bases. This CDR3 comprises 13 residues. Germline CDR1 reads MNHEY; CDR2 reads SVGAGI. The V and J ends lost 4 bases and 3 bases, in that order; junction bases with no gene match: 1. CDR3 residues: CASSSTGDYGYTF. CDR3 nucleotide sequence: TGTGCCAGCAGTTCGACAGGGGACTATGGCTACACCTTC.

This clone is a singleton in its sample. This sequence joins TRBV19 and TRBJ2-7; TRBD1 aligns across 8 bases. With V trimmed by 1 base and J by 6 bases, 5 bases remained unmatched. This CDR3 comprises 14 residues. Germline V lookup: CDR1 LNHDA, CDR2 SQIVND (reference sequence). This CDR3 reads CASSIGQGAGEQYF. The CDR3 region has the DNA TGTGCCAGTAGTATAGGCCAGGGGGCTGGCGAGCAGTACTTC.

The genes are TRBV6-1 and TRBJ2-5; D not certain. The length of the CDR3 is 13 residues. Trimming took 4 bases from V and 5 from J, leaving 11 bases between them. Germline CDR1 is MNHNS and CDR2 is SASEGT. CDR3 DNA: TGTGCCAGCAGTGGTAGAGGATTGGAGACCCAGTACTTC. Its translation: CASSGRGLETQYF.

The chain uses TRBV6-5 and TRBJ2-6; D perhaps matches TRBD2 (5 bases). The V gene lost 2 bases and the J gene lost 5 bases, with 10 bases spanning the gap. Germline V lookup: CDR1 MNHEY, CDR2 SVGAGI. This CDR3 is built from 15 residues. DNA for the CDR3: TGTGCCAGCAGTTACGAGGGTCGGAGGGCCAACGTCCTGACTTTC. It codes for CASSYEGRRANVLTF.

The rearrangement uses TRBV28 and TRBJ1-5; the D gene is possibly TRBD1 (6 bases). Trimming removed 5 bases from V and 3 bases from J, with 11 bases in between. The CDR3 consists of 14 residues. Germline CDR1 MDHEN, CDR2 SYDVKM. The CDR3 region is CASSRGGLNQPQHF. The DNA of the CDR3 is TGTGCCAGCAGTCGGGGGGGGCTCAATCAGCCCCAGCATTTT.

Only a few counts were recorded for this clone. At one boundary the junction diverges from the germline segment, which might be a read error. V usage is TRBV7-9 and J usage is TRBJ1-5; 7 positions match TRBD1. Germline CDR1 reads SEHNR; CDR2 reads FQNEAQ (reference sequence). The CDR3 has 12 residues. CDR3 amino acids: CSSSGGAQPQHF. As DNA, the CDR3 is TGTTCCAGCTCAGGGGGTGCTCAGCCCCAGCATTTT.

CDR3 in DNA: TGCGCCAGCAGCGTCCTGGGACTAGCGGGGGCCTACAATGAGCAGTTCTTC. Translated, it gives CASSVLGLAGAYNEQFF. This chain links TRBV5-1 with TRBJ2-1, with 14 bases aligning to TRBD2. Germline V gives CDR1 SGHRS, CDR2 YFSETQ. J gave up 2 bases and V 4 bases, and 5 bases lay outside the gene matches. The CDR3 has 17 residues.

The table lists this clone with a count of one. The chain combines TRBV25-1 with TRBJ2-7; 9 bases agree with TRBD1. This CDR3 is 16 amino acids long. V dropped 8 bases and J dropped 1; count of bases not matched to a gene: 12. Germline V CDR1 and CDR2: MGHDK, SYGVNS. This CDR3 reads CASFGDLGQGSYEQYF. DNA of the CDR3: TGTGCCAGCTTTGGGGATCTAGGACAGGGGTCCTACGAGCAGTACTTC.